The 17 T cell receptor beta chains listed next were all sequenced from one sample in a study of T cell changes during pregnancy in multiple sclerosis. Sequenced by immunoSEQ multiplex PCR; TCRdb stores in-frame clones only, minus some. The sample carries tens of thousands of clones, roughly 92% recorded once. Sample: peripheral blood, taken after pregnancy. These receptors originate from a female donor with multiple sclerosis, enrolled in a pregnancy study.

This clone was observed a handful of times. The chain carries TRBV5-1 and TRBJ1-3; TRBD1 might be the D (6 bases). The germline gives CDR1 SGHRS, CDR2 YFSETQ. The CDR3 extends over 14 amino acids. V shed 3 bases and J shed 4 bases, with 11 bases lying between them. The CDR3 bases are TGCGCCAGCAGCTCCGGGACACTGGGAAACACCATATATTTT. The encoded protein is CASSSGTLGNTIYF.

In DNA, the CDR3 is TGTGCCAGCAGCCCTCAGGGGAATGGCTACACCTTC. Translation gives CASSPQGNGYTF. This rearrangement joins TRBV14 to TRBJ1-2, with a weak D call TRBD1 (6 bases). CDR3 length equals 12 residues. Trimming removed 4 bases at V and 6 bases at J, with 9 bases between. From germline, CDR1 is SGHDN and CDR2 FVKESK.

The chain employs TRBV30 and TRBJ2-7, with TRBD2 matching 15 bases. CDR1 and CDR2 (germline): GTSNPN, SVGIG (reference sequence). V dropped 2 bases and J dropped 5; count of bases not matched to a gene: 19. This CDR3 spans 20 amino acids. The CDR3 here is CAWSTTRTSGRALLNHEQYF. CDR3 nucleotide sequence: TGTGCCTGGAGTACAACTCGGACTAGCGGGAGGGCATTGTTGAATCACGAGCAGTACTTC.

This CDR3 is CASSLAISGGINEQFF. The DNA of the CDR3 is TGTGCCAGCAGCTTAGCCATAAGCGGGGGTATTAATGAGCAGTTCTTC. The V and J genes are TRBV7-2 and TRBJ2-1; TRBD2 matches at 8 bases. Germline trimming cut 0 bases from V and 7 bases from J; bases unmatched to any gene: 8. CDR1 SGHTA and CDR2 FQGNSA come from the germline V gene. The CDR3 has 16 amino acids.

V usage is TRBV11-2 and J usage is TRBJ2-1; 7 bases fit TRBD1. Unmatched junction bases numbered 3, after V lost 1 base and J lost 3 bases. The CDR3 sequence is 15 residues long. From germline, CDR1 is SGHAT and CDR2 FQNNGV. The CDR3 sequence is CASSLARDSYNEQFF. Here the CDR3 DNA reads TGTGCCAGCAGCTTAGCCCGGGACAGCTACAATGAGCAGTTCTTC.

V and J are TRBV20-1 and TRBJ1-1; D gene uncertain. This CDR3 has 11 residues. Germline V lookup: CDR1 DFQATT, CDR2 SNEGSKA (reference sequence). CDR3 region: CTLTRSTEAFF. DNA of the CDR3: TGCACCTTAACCCGGTCCACTGAAGCTTTCTTT.

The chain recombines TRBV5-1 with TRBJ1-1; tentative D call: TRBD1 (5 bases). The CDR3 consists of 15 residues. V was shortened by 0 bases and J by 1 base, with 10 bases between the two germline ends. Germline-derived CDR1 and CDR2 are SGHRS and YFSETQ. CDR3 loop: CASSLVGPPNTEAFF. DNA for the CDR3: TGCGCCAGCAGCTTGGTGGGGCCTCCGAACACTGAAGCTTTCTTT.

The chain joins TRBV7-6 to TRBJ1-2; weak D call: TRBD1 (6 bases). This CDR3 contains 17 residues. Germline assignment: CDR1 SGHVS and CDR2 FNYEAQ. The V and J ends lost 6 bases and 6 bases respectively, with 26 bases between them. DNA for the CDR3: TGTGCCAGCAGTTTCCGGGACAAGGGTCCGCATGGAAATGGCTACACCTTC. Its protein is CASSFRDKGPHGNGYTF.

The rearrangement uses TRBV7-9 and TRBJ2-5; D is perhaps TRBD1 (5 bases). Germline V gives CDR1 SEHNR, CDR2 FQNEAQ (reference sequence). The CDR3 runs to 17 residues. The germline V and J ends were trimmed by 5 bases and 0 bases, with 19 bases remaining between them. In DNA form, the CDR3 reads TGTGCCAGCAGCACCCATCCGACAGCCCGTAACCAAGAGACCCAGTACTTC. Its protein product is CASSTHPTARNQETQYF.

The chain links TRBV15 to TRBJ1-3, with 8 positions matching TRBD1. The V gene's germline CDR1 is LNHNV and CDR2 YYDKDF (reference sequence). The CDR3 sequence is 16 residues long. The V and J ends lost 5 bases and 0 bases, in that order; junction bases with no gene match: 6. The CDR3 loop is CATSGRTGISGNTIYF. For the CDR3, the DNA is TGTGCCACCAGCGGAAGGACAGGGATCTCTGGAAACACCATATATTTT.

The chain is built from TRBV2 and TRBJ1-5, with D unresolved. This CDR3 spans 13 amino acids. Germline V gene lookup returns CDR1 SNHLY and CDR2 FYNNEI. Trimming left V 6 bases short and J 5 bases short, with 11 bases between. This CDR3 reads CASSPPGYQPQHF. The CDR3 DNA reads TGTGCCAGCAGCCCCCCCGGGTATCAGCCCCAGCATTTT.

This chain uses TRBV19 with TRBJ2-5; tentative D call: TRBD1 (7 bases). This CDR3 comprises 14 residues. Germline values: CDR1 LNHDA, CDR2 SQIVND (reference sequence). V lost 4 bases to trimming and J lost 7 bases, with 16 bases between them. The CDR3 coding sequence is TGTGCCAGTAGTAGGGAAGGGACAGCGGGGACCCAGTACTTC. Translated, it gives CASSREGTAGTQYF.

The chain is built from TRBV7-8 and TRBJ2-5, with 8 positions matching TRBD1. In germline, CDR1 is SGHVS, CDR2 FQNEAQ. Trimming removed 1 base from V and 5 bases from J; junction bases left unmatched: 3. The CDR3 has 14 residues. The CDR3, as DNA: TGTGCCAGCAGCTTAGGGACAGGGTGGGAGACCCAGTACTTC. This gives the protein CASSLGTGWETQYF.

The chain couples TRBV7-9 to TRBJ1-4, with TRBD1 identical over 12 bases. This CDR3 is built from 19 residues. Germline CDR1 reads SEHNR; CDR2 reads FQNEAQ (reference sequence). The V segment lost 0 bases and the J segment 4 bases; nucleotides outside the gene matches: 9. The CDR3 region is CASSLAQGTGGSGNEKLFF. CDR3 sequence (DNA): TGTGCCAGCAGCTTAGCGCAGGGGACAGGGGGCTCCGGTAATGAAAAACTGTTTTTT.

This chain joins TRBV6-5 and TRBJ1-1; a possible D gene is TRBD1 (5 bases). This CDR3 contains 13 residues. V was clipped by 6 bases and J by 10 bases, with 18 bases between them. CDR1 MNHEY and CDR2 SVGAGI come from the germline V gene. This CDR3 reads CASRPSREARAFF. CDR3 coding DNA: TGTGCCAGCAGGCCGTCCAGGGAAGCACGAGCTTTCTTT.

CDR3 residues: CASSLTAGGKTYEQYF. DNA of the CDR3: TGTGCCAGCAGCTTAACAGCGGGGGGTAAGACCTACGAGCAGTACTTC. J is TRBJ2-7 and V is TRBV7-2; 9 positions match TRBD2. V was clipped by 2 bases and J by 2 bases; unmatched bases: 7. The CDR3 runs to 16 residues. Germline V gene lookup returns CDR1 SGHTA and CDR2 FQGNSA.

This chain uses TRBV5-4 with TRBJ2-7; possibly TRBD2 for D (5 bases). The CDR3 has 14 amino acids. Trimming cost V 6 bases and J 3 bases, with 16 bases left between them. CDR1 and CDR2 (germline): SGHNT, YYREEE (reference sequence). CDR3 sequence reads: CASTFATGNYEQYF. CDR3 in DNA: TGTGCCAGCACGTTCGCTACGGGGAACTACGAGCAGTACTTC.